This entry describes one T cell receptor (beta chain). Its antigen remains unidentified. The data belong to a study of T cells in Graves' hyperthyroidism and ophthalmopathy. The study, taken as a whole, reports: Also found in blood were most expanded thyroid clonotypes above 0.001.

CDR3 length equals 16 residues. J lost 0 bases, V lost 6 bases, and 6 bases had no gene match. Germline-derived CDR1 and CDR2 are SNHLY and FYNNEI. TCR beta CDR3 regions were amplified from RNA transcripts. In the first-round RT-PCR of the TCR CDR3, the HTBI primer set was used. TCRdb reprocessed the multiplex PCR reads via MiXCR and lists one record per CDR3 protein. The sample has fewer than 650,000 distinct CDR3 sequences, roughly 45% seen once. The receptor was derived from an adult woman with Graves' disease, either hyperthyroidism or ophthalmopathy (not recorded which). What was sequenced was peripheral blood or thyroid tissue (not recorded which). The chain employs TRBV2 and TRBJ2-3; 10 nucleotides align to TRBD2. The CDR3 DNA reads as TGTGCCAGCAGGCGACTAGCGGGTCAGAGCACAGATACGCAGTATTTT. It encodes CASRRLAGQSTDTQYF.